This TCR beta chain emerged from a study of OX40 agonist ivuxolimab in advanced cancers. V was clipped by 4 bases and J by 6 bases, with 12 bases between them. Germline V gene data show CDR1 as MGHDK and CDR2 as SYGVNS. The CDR3 runs 13 residues. The assay was immunoSEQ multiplex PCR, and TCRdb's table has in-frame clones only and misses some. This repertoire shows some 80,000 clones, 70% to 90% found once; its top ten account for 20% to 25%. The chain links TRBV25-1 to TRBJ1-1; D remains ambiguous. The receptor's source is an adult with an advanced solid tumor such as melanoma, head and neck, liver or kidney cancer. Sequences were derived from CD4+ or CD8+ T cells sorted from blood, sampled in a trial of the OX40 agonist ivuxolimab. The CDR3 DNA follows: TGTGCCAGCAGTGTAAGGACGGACCCTGAAGCTTTCTTT. Residues: CASSVRTDPEAFF.